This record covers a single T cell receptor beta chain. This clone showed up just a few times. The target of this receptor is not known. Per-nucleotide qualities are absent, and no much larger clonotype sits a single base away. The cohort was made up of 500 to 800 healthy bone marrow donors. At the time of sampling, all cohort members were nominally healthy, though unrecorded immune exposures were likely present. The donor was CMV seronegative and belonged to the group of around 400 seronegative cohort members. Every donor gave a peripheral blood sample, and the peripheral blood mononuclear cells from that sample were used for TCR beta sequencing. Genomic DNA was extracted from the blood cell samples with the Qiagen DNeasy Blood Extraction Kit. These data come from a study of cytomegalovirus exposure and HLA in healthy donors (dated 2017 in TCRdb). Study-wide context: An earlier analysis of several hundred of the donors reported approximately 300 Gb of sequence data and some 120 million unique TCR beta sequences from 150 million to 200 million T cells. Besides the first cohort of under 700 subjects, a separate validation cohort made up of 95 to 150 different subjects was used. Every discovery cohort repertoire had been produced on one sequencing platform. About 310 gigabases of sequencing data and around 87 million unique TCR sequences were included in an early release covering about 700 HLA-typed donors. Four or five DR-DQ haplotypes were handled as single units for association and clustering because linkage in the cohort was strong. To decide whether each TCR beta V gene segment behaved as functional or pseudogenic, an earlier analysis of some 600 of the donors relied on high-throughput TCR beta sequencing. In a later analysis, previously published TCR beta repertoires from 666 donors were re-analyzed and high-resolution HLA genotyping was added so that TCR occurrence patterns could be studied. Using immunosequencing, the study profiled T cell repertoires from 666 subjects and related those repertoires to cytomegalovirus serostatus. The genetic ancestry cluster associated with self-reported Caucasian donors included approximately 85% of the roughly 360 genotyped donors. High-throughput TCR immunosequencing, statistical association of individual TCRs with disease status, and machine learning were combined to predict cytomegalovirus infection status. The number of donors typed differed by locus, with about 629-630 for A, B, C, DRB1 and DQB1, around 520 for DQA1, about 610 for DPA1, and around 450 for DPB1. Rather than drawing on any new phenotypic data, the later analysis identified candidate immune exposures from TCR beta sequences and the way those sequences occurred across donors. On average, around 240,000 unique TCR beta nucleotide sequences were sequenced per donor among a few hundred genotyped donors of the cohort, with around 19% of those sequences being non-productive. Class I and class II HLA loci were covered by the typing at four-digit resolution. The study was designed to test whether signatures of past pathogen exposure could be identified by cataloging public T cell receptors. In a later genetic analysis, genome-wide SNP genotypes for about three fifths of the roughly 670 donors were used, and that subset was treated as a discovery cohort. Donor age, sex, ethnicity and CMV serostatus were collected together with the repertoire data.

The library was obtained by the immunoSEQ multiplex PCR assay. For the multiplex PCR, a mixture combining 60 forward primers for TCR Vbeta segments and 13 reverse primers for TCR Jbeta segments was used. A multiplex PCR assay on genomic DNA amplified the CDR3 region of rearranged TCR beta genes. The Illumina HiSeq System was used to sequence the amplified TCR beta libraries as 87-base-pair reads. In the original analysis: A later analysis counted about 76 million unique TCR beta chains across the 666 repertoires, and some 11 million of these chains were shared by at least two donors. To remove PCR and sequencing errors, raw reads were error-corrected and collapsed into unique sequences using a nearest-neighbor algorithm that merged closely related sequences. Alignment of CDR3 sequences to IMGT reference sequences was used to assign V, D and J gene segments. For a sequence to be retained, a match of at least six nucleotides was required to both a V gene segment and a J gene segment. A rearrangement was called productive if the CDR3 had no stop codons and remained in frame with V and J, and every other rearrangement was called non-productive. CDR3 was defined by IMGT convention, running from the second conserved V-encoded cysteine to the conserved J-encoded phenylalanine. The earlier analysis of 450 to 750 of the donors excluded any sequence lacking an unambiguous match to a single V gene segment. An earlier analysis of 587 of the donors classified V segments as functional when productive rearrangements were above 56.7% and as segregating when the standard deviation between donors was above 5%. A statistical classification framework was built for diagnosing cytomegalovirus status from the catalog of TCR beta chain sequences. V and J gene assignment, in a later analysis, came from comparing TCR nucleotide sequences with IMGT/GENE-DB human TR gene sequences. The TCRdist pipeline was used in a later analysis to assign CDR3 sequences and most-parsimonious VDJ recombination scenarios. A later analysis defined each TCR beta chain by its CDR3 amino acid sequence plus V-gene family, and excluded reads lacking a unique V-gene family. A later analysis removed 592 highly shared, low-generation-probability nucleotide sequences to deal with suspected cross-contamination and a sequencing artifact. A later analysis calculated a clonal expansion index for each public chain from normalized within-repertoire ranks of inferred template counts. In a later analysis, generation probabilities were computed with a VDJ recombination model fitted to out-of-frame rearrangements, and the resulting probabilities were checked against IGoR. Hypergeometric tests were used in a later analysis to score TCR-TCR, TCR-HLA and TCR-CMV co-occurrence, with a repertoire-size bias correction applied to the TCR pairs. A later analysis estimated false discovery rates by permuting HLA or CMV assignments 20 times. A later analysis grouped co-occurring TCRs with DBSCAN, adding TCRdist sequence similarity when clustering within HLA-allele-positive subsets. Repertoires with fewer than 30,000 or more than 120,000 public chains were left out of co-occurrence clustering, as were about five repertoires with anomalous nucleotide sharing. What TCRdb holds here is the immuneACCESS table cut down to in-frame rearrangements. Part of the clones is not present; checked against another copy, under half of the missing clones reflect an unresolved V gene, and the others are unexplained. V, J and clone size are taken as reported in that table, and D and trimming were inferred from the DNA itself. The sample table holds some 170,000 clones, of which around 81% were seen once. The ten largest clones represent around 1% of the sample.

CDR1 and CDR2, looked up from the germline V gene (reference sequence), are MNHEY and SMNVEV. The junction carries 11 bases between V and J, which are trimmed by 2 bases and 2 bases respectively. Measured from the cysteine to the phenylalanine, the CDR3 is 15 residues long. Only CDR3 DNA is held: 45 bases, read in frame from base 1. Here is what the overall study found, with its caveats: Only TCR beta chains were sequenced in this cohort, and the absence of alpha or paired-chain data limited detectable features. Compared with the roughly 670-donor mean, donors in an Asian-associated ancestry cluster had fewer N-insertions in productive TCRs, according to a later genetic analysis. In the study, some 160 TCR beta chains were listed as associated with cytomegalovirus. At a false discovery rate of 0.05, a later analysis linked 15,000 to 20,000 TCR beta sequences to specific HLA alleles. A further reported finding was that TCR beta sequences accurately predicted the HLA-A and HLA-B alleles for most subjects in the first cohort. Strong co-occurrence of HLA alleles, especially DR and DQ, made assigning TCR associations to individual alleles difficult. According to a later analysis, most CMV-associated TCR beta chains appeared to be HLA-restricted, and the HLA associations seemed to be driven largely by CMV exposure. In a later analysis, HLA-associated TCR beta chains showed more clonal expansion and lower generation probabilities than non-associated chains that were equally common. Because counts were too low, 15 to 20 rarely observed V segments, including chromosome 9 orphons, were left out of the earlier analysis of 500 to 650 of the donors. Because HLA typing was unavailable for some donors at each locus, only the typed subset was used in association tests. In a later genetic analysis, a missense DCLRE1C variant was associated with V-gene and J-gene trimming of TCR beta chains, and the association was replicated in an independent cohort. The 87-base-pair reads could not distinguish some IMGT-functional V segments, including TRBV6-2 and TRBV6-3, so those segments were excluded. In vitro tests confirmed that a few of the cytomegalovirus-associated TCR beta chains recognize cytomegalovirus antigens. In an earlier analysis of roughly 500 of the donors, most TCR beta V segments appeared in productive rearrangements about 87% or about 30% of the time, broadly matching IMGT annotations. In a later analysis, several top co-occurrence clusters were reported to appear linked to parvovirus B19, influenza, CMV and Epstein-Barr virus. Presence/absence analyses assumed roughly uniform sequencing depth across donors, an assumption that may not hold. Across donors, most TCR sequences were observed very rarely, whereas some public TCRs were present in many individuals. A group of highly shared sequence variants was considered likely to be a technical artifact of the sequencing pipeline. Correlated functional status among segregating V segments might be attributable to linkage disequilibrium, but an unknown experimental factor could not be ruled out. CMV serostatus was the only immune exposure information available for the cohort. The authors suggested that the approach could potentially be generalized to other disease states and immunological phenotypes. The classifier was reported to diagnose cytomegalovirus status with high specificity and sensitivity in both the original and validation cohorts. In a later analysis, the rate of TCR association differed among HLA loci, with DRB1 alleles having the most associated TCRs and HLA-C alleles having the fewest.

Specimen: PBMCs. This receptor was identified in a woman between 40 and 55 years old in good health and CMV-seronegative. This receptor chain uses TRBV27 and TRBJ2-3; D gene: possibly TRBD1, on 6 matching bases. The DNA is TGTGCCAGCAGTTTAGGGACACTAAACACAGATACGCAGTATTTT. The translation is CASSLGTLNTDTQYF.